The rows below give T cell receptor beta chains drawn from one sample of a study of blood T cell repertoires in COVID-19. The table came from immunoSEQ multiplex PCR; TCRdb's copy has only in-frame clones and leaves some out. The profile covers 200,000 to 250,000 clones, with about 83% appearing a single time and roughly 1.2% taken by the ten largest. The sample consisted of peripheral blood. The receptors come from a woman aged 25 to 39 with COVID-19, enrolled during active disease. CDR3s include the opening cysteine and the closing phenylalanine or tryptophan. Fields, in order: clone size, D gene, J gene, V gene, CDR3 protein, CDR3 DNA. A D gene is named only where the DNA matches it firmly. The size of a clone is reported for some rows only, either as once, few or many, or as a class for expanded clones.

- - TRBJ2-5 TRBV10-3 CAIGRGQETQYF TGTGCCATCGGGAGAGGGCAAGAGACCCAGTACTTC
- - TRBJ2-7 TRBV6-2/TRBV6-3 CASSRQVYEQYF TGTGCCAGCAGTCGACAGGTCTACGAGCAGTACTTC
- TRBD1 TRBJ1-5 TRBV6-6 CASREQGSNQPQHF TGTGCCAGCAGAGAACAGGGGTCGAATCAGCCCCAGCATTTT
few TRBD1 TRBJ2-5 TRBV5-8 CASSRGDRGLEETQYF TGTGCCAGCAGCCGGGGCGACAGGGGGCTGGAGGAGACCCAGTACTTC
- - TRBJ1-1 TRBV9 CASSAYREINTEAFF TGTGCCAGCAGCGCGTACAGGGAGATCAACACTGAAGCTTTCTTT
- - TRBJ2-7 TRBV5-1 CASSLDTGNGRYEQYF TGCGCCAGCAGCTTGGATACGGGAAACGGACGCTACGAGCAGTACTTC
- - TRBJ1-4 TRBV19 CASSIRGLGREKLFF TGTGCCAGTAGTATAAGGGGCCTAGGACGCGAAAAACTGTTTTTT
- - TRBJ1-2 TRBV5-6 CASSLQANYGYTF TGTGCCAGCAGCTTGCAGGCTAACTATGGCTACACCTTC
few - TRBJ1-2 TRBV4-3 CASGRQVNYGYTF TGCGCCAGCGGTAGACAGGTTAACTATGGCTACACCTTC
- TRBD1 TRBJ1-2 TRBV7-2 CASSRTGTNYGYTF TGTGCCAGCAGCCGGACAGGGACAAACTATGGCTACACCTTC
- - TRBJ2-3 TRBV7-3 CASSRLAGMEDTQYF TGTGCCAGCAGCCGTTTAGCAGGGATGGAAGATACGCAGTATTTT
- TRBD1 TRBJ1-1 TRBV18 CASSARQGLGTEAFF TGTGCCAGCTCGGCTAGACAGGGGTTGGGCACTGAAGCTTTCTTT
- TRBD1 TRBJ1-2 TRBV19 CASSTMTGNGYTF TGTGCCAGTAGTACCATGACAGGGAATGGCTACACCTTC